This T cell receptor beta chain was observed in a study of blood T cell repertoires in COVID-19. There are 15 residues in the CDR3. Looked up from germline, CDR1 is LGHNA and CDR2 is YNFKEQ. Trimming shortened V by 1 base and J by 5 bases, and 14 bases separated the two germline ends. Produced via immunoSEQ multiplex PCR; TCRdb's table is partial and in-frame only. The sample lists 250,000 to 400,000 clones, more than 75% seen once, with around 2.5% in the top ten. This receptor was taken from a man aged 55 to 69 who had recovered from COVID-19. This chain uses TRBV4-2 with TRBJ2-5; perhaps TRBD2 as D (7 bases). What was sequenced was PBMCs or T cells enriched from blood (not recorded which). CDR3 in amino acids: CASSQVVGRGETQYF. The CDR3 coding sequence is TGTGCCAGCAGCCAAGTCGTGGGGAGGGGGGAGACCCAGTACTTC.